This is a list of T cell receptor beta chains from one sample in a study of blood T cell repertoires in COVID-19. Measured with immunoSEQ multiplex PCR; TCRdb has only the in-frame clones, and not every one. The sample lists roughly 64,000 clones, 65% to 80% seen once, with approximately 5.3% in the top ten. The material sequenced was peripheral blood. The receptor source for this set is a human donor in a cohort sampled during active COVID-19. CDR3s include the opening cysteine and the closing phenylalanine or tryptophan. Each record gives: clone size, J gene, V gene, D gene, CDR3 protein, CDR3 DNA. The D gene is left open where the match is weak. Clone size, where shown, is once, few, many, or a class for clones that have expanded.

>-|TRBJ1-4|TRBV12-3/TRBV12-4|-
CASSTSGTEKLFF
TGTGCCAGCAGCACCAGCGGGACTGAAAAACTGTTTTTT
>-|TRBJ1-4|TRBV11-3|-
CASSSDNPGQQRNEKLFF
TGTGCCAGCAGCTCCGATAATCCTGGACAACAACGGAATGAAAAACTGTTTTTT
>-|TRBJ2-7|TRBV30|-
CAWTDNSGSWDEQYF
TGTGCCTGGACAGATAATTCAGGGTCCTGGGACGAGCAGTACTTC
>-|TRBJ2-1|TRBV27|TRBD2
CASSGGGAYNEQFF
TGTGCCAGCAGTGGCGGGGGGGCCTACAATGAGCAGTTCTTC
>medium-sized|TRBJ2-5|TRBV6-1|-
CASSEATVETQYF
TGTGCCAGCAGTGAAGCGACAGTAGAGACCCAGTACTTC
>-|TRBJ2-7|TRBV2|TRBD1
CASGGTGWNEQYF
TGTGCCAGCGGGGGGACAGGGTGGAACGAGCAGTACTTC
>-|TRBJ2-2|TRBV29-1|-
CSVAGRSNTGELFF
TGCAGCGTTGCTGGCAGATCGAACACCGGGGAGCTGTTTTTT
>-|TRBJ1-6|TRBV19|TRBD1
CASSPGQSNSPLHF
TGTGCCAGTAGTCCGGGACAGTCTAATTCACCCCTCCACTTT
>-|TRBJ2-1|TRBV11-1|TRBD2
CASSLALRVGSGGDNEQFF
TGTGCCAGCAGCTTAGCGCTAAGGGTTGGTAGCGGGGGGGACAATGAGCAGTTCTTC
>-|TRBJ1-4|TRBV19|TRBD1
CASADRGGATNEKLFF
TGTGCCAGTGCGGACAGGGGTGGTGCGACTAATGAAAAACTGTTTTTT
>few|TRBJ2-2|TRBV11-3|-
CASSLGAGQDNTGELFF
TGTGCCAGCAGCTTAGGAGCGGGACAGGATAACACCGGGGAGCTGTTTTTT
>-|TRBJ1-1|TRBV5-1|-
CASSSRDMNTEAFF
TGCGCCAGCAGCAGCAGGGACATGAACACTGAAGCTTTCTTT
>-|TRBJ2-3|TRBV6-5|TRBD2
CASKVSGGLDTQYF
TGTGCCAGCAAGGTCAGCGGGGGGTTAGATACGCAGTATTTT
>-|TRBJ1-2|TRBV9|-
CASSPGRGVDGYTF
TGTGCCAGCAGCCCCGGGAGGGGGGTTGATGGCTACACCTTC
>few|TRBJ2-3|TRBV5-6|-
CASSLGLDTQYF
TGTGCCAGCAGCTTGGGACTAGATACGCAGTATTTT
>once|TRBJ1-1|TRBV6-5|TRBD1
CASSRDRAKNTEAFF
TGTGCCAGCAGTCGGGACAGGGCAAAGAACACTGAAGCTTTCTTT
>-|TRBJ2-4|TRBV30|TRBD2
CAWSAQTGGIEGF
TGTGCCTGGAGTGCCCAAACCGGGGGGATAGAGGGCTTC
>-|TRBJ2-5|TRBV5-8|TRBD2
CASSFIITGGETQYF
TGTGCCAGCAGCTTTATTATTACGGGGGGTGAGACCCAGTACTTC
>-|TRBJ2-1|TRBV9|TRBD2
CASSVAGTKYNEQFF
TGTGCCAGCAGCGTAGCCGGGACTAAGTACAATGAGCAGTTCTTC
>-|TRBJ2-3|TRBV5-4|TRBD2
CASSTAGRGGTDTQYF
TGTGCCAGCAGCACGGCGGGGCGGGGGGGTACAGATACGCAGTATTTT
>once|TRBJ1-2|TRBV7-9|TRBD1
CASSGGQVYGYTF
TGTGCCAGCAGCGGAGGACAGGTTTATGGCTACACCTTC
>-|TRBJ2-4|TRBV5-4|TRBD1
CASSGPALKTGGVLGNIQYF
TGTGCCAGCAGCGGACCCGCCCTTAAAACAGGGGGCGTATTGGGTAACATTCAGTACTTC
>-|TRBJ2-2|TRBV19|-
CASSTDQGNTGELFF
TGTGCCAGTAGCACAGACCAAGGCAACACCGGGGAGCTGTTTTTT
>few|TRBJ1-1|TRBV14|TRBD1
CASSQRDRQAFF
TGTGCCAGCAGCCAACGGGACAGGCAAGCTTTCTTT
>-|TRBJ2-3|TRBV2|-
CASSVVGAGDTQYF
TGTGCCAGCAGTGTGGTGGGGGCGGGAGATACGCAGTATTTT
>-|TRBJ1-6|TRBV5-1|TRBD1
CASSLGGTETSPLHF
TGCGCCAGCAGCTTGGGTGGGACAGAGACTTCACCCCTCCACTTT
>-|TRBJ2-5|TRBV5-4|TRBD2
CASSRLAGKEETQYF
TGTGCCAGCAGCCGACTAGCGGGAAAAGAAGAGACCCAGTACTTC
>-|TRBJ1-5|TRBV18|-
CASSPDSSSQPQHF
TGTGCCAGCTCACCAGACTCGTCTTCTCAGCCCCAGCATTTT
>-|TRBJ2-7|TRBV5-1|TRBD1
CASSLGQGVGEQYF
TGCGCCAGCAGCTTGGGACAGGGAGTCGGCGAGCAGTACTTC
>once|TRBJ2-1|TRBV12-3/TRBV12-4|TRBD1
CASGQGGEQFF
TGTGCCAGCGGACAGGGTGGGGAGCAGTTCTTC
>-|TRBJ1-5|TRBV2|-
CASSEVGSRQPQHF
TGTGCCAGCAGTGAAGTTGGTTCTAGGCAGCCCCAGCATTTT
>-|TRBJ1-4|TRBV6-5|-
CASRTGATGEKLFF
TGTGCCAGCAGAACGGGAGCAACTGGTGAAAAACTGTTTTTT
>-|TRBJ2-7|TRBV9|TRBD2
CASSAAPSGSYEQYF
TGTGCCAGCAGCGCCGCTCCTAGCGGGTCCTACGAGCAGTACTTC
>-|TRBJ1-5|TRBV5-6|-
CASSSGYQPQHF
TGTGCCAGCAGTTCGGGGTATCAGCCCCAGCATTTT
>-|TRBJ1-2|TRBV28|TRBD1
CASNRGTGWYGYTF
TGTGCCAGCAACCGGGGGACAGGGTGGTATGGCTACACCTTC
>-|TRBJ2-3|TRBV30|-
CAWSQGGLSTDTQYF
TGTGCCTGGAGCCAAGGAGGGTTGAGCACAGATACGCAGTATTTT
>-|TRBJ2-1|TRBV6-5|TRBD2
CASRGVKNEQFF
TGTGCCAGCCGGGGGGTTAAGAATGAGCAGTTCTTC
>-|TRBJ2-7|TRBV28|-
CASSLSFTAYEQYF
TGTGCCAGCAGTTTAAGCTTCACAGCCTACGAGCAGTACTTC
>once|TRBJ1-1|TRBV3-1/TRBV3-2|-
CASSQPTGNTEAFF
TGTGCCAGCAGCCAACCCACAGGGAACACTGAAGCTTTCTTT
>few|TRBJ1-1|TRBV29-1|-
CSVVGQSTEAFF
TGCAGCGTTGTTGGACAGAGCACTGAAGCTTTCTTT
>-|TRBJ2-3|TRBV5-4|TRBD2
CASSFQSVSGGKTDTQYF
TGTGCCAGCAGCTTTCAATCCGTAAGCGGGGGGAAAACAGATACGCAGTATTTT
>once|TRBJ2-1|TRBV4-2|TRBD2
CASSQDGLAGAGEQFF
TGTGCCAGCAGCCAGGACGGACTAGCGGGGGCCGGAGAGCAGTTCTTC
>-|TRBJ1-3|TRBV6-5|-
CASTEVGNTIYF
TGTGCCAGCACGGAGGTGGGAAACACCATATATTTT
>-|TRBJ2-1|TRBV5-6|-
CASSPSPSNNEQFF
TGTGCCAGCAGTCCATCCCCCAGTAACAATGAGCAGTTCTTC